What follows are 5 T cell receptor beta chains derived from one specimen sequenced in a study of T cell repertoires in cytomegalovirus infection. These receptors lack a known antigen. TCRdb used MiXCR to reprocess the reads, holding one entry per CDR3 protein. Of around 120,000 distinct CDR3 sequences listed, under 55% are singletons. The material was CD8+ T cells from cultured PBMCs, obtained from culture after CMV antigen stimulation. The receptor source for this set is a human donor in good health (CMV status not recorded). Some clones in this sample may be carry-over from other donors' samples.

This clonotype was seen a few times. The chain joins TRBV28 to TRBJ2-7; D remains unclear. The CDR3 loop spans 12 amino acids. Looked up from germline, CDR1 is MDHEN and CDR2 is SYDVKM. Trimming pared 3 bases from V and 5 bases from J, leaving 8 bases between. CDR3 residues: CASSFMGNEQYF. CDR3 coding DNA: TGTGCCAGCAGTTTTATGGGGAACGAGCAGTACTTC.

Comments on this clonotype: A single base separates this from a much larger clone, so it may be a read error. J is TRBJ2-1 and V is TRBV7-2; 8 nucleotides line up with TRBD2. The CDR3 runs 16 residues. Losses at the gene ends were 1 base for V and 5 bases for J; bases not matched to a gene: 7. Germline lookup yields CDR1 SGHTA and CDR2 FQGNSA. DNA for the CDR3: TGTGCCAGCAGCTTAGTTATAGCGGGACTCGACAATGAGCAGTTCTTC. It is translated as CASSLVIAGLDNEQFF.

This clonotype has a handful of counts. This chain uses TRBV5-6 with TRBJ1-4, with D tentatively TRBD1 (5 bases). Germline lookup yields CDR1 SGHDT and CDR2 YYEEEE. Trimming pared 5 bases from V and 1 base from J, leaving 6 bases between. The CDR3 runs to 13 residues. The CDR3 DNA is TGTGCCAGCAGTGGGGGAACTAATGAAAAACTGTTTTTT. Its translation: CASSGGTNEKLFF.

The chain links TRBV2 to TRBJ2-5; the match to TRBD2 covers 10 bases. The CDR3 loop spans 14 amino acids. Germline trimming cut 8 bases from V and 1 base from J; bases unmatched to any gene: 4. Germline CDR1 reads SNHLY; CDR2 reads FYNNEI. The CDR3 nucleotides read TGTGCCAGCCGACTAGCGGGCGCCCAAGAGACCCAGTACTTC. Translating it yields CASRLAGAQETQYF.

This clonotype was seen many times. The genes are TRBV7-2 and TRBJ2-3; D uncertain. The germline V gene has CDR1 SGHTA and CDR2 FQGNSA. V dropped 6 bases and J dropped 6 bases, with 10 bases sitting between them. The CDR3 is 12 residues long. CDR3 coding DNA: TGTGCCAGCAGTCCAAACGGGGATACGCAGTATTTT. This encodes CASSPNGDTQYF. Full variable domain (remainder filled in from reference TRBV7-2 and TRBJ2-3): GAGVSQSPSNKVTEKGKDVELRCDPISGHTALYWYRQSLGQGLEFLIYFQGNSAPDKSGLPSDRFSAERTGGSVSTLTIQRTQQEDSAVYLCASSPNGDTQYFGPGTRLTVL.